This T cell receptor (beta chain) stems from a study of blood T cell repertoires in COVID-19. In the study overall: The United States, Italy and Spain provided the acute and convalescent COVID-19 samples. The cDNA or gDNA used as material had been derived from T cells, B-cell-depleted T cells, or PBMCs.

CDR3 length equals 15 residues. Between the trimmed V and J ends, which lost 3 bases and 0 bases, there was a span of 11 bases. The germline gives CDR1 SNHLY, CDR2 FYNNEI. Original processing methods: Estimation of nucleated cell counts relied on the amplification of reference gene primers. Data came from immunoSEQ multiplex PCR; TCRdb stores just in-frame clones and leaves some out. V and J calls and clone size are given by that table; D and trimming were obtained from the DNA. Found here are approximately 200,000 clones, 85% to 90% of them singletons; the top ten hold approximately 6.2%. The V and J genes are TRBV2 and TRBJ1-1; no reliable D call. The sequenced sample consisted of peripheral blood. The source of this sequence is a man in his fifties or sixties who had recovered from COVID-19. In nucleotides, the CDR3 is TGTGCCAGCAGTGAGTACGGAGCTATGAACACTGAAGCTTTCTTT. It translates to CASSEYGAMNTEAFF.